These 8 T cell receptor beta chains were all obtained from the same sample, sequenced in a study of blood T cell repertoires in COVID-19. Using immunoSEQ multiplex PCR, the repertoire was profiled, and TCRdb retains in-frame clones only, with some absent. The table includes some 220,000 clones, about 82% detected once. The sequencing input was peripheral blood. Every receptor here comes from a man aged 50 or older with COVID-19, enrolled during active disease.

The V call is TRBV28, the J call TRBJ2-5; TRBD2 matches 8 bases. CDR1 is MDHEN, CDR2 SYDVKM, per germline. The V gene end was trimmed by 10 bases and the J gene end by 5 bases; junction bases not matched to a gene: 9. CDR3 size: 13 residues. In DNA, the CDR3 is TGTGCCAACTCGGGGGGGCCGGGGGAGACCCAGTACTTC. Translation: CANSGGPGETQYF.

The rearrangement links TRBV5-4 to TRBJ2-2, with D possibly matching TRBD2 (6 bases). Germline CDR1 SGHNT, CDR2 YYREEE (reference sequence). The CDR3 has 15 residues. The germline V and J ends were trimmed by 4 bases and 0 bases, with 10 bases remaining between them. CDR3 amino acids: CASSPGTPNTGELFF. CDR3 nucleotides: TGTGCCAGCAGCCCCGGGACTCCGAACACCGGGGAGCTGTTTTTT.

The genes are TRBV5-6 and TRBJ2-7, with D possibly TRBD1 on 6 matching bases. V was pared by 4 bases and J by 1 base, with 12 bases between. Germline V gene data show CDR1 as SGHDT and CDR2 as YYEEEE. The CDR3 consists of 14 residues. Here the CDR3 reads CASSPLDRSYEQYF. The DNA for the CDR3 is TGTGCCAGCAGCCCCCTCGACAGGTCCTACGAGCAGTACTTC.

In its sample, this clone was seen once. The sample has other DNA sequences that encode this CDR3 too. This chain uses TRBV18 with TRBJ2-7; 8 bases agree with TRBD1. Germline V gives CDR1 KGHSH, CDR2 LQKENI. With V trimmed by 3 bases and J by 4 bases, 5 bases remained unmatched. This CDR3 has 14 amino acids. The CDR3 coding sequence is TGTGCCAGCTCACCTGGACAGGGCTTATACGAGCAGTACTTC. Amino acids: CASSPGQGLYEQYF.

This clone has a single count. V is TRBV7-2 and J is TRBJ2-2; 9 nucleotides align to TRBD1. J lost 4 bases, V lost 5 bases, and 5 bases had no gene match. Germline values: CDR1 SGHTA, CDR2 FQGNSA. The CDR3 spans 15 residues. The CDR3 loop is CASSLQGALTGELFF. As DNA, the CDR3 is TGTGCCAGCAGCCTACAGGGGGCGCTCACCGGGGAGCTGTTTTTT.

In this sample, this clone turned up once. This chain uses TRBV4-1 with TRBJ1-2; 7 bases agree with TRBD1. Germline V CDR1 and CDR2: MGHRA, YSYEKL. V gave up 3 bases and J gave up 6 bases; unmatched junction bases: 13. CDR3 length: 16 residues. The CDR3: CASSQNVFLDRHGYTF. In DNA, the CDR3 is TGCGCCAGCAGCCAGAACGTTTTTTTGGACAGGCATGGCTACACCTTC.

The chain carries TRBV4-3 and TRBJ1-2; TRBD1 might be the D (5 bases). Germline V gives CDR1 LGHNA, CDR2 YSLEER. The V end was cut by 1 base, the J end by 0 bases, with 12 bases between. CDR3 length: 16 amino acids. CDR3 region: CASSQVPGLANYGYTF. CDR3 in DNA: TGCGCCAGCAGCCAAGTTCCGGGACTAGCTAACTATGGCTACACCTTC.

V gene TRBV5-6 combines with J gene TRBJ1-4; no definite D call. Germline loops: CDR1 SGHDT, CDR2 YYEEEE. Trimming pared 5 bases from V and 0 bases from J, leaving 11 bases between. This CDR3 comprises 15 residues. CDR3 in amino acids: CASSHSFATNEKLFF. The CDR3 DNA reads TGTGCCAGCAGTCACAGCTTTGCAACTAATGAAAAACTGTTTTTT.